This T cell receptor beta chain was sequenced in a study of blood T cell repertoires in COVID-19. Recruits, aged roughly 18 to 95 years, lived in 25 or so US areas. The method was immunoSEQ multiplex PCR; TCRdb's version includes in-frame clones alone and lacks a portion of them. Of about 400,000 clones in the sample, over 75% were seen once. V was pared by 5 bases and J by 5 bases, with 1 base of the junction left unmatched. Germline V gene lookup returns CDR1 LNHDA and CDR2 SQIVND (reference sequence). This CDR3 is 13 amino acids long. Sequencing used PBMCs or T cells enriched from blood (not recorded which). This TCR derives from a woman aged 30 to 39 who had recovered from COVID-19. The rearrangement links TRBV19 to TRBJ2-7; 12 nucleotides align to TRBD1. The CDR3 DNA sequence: TGTGCCAGTAGTGGGACAGGGGGCGACGAGCAGTACTTC. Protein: CASSGTGGDEQYF.